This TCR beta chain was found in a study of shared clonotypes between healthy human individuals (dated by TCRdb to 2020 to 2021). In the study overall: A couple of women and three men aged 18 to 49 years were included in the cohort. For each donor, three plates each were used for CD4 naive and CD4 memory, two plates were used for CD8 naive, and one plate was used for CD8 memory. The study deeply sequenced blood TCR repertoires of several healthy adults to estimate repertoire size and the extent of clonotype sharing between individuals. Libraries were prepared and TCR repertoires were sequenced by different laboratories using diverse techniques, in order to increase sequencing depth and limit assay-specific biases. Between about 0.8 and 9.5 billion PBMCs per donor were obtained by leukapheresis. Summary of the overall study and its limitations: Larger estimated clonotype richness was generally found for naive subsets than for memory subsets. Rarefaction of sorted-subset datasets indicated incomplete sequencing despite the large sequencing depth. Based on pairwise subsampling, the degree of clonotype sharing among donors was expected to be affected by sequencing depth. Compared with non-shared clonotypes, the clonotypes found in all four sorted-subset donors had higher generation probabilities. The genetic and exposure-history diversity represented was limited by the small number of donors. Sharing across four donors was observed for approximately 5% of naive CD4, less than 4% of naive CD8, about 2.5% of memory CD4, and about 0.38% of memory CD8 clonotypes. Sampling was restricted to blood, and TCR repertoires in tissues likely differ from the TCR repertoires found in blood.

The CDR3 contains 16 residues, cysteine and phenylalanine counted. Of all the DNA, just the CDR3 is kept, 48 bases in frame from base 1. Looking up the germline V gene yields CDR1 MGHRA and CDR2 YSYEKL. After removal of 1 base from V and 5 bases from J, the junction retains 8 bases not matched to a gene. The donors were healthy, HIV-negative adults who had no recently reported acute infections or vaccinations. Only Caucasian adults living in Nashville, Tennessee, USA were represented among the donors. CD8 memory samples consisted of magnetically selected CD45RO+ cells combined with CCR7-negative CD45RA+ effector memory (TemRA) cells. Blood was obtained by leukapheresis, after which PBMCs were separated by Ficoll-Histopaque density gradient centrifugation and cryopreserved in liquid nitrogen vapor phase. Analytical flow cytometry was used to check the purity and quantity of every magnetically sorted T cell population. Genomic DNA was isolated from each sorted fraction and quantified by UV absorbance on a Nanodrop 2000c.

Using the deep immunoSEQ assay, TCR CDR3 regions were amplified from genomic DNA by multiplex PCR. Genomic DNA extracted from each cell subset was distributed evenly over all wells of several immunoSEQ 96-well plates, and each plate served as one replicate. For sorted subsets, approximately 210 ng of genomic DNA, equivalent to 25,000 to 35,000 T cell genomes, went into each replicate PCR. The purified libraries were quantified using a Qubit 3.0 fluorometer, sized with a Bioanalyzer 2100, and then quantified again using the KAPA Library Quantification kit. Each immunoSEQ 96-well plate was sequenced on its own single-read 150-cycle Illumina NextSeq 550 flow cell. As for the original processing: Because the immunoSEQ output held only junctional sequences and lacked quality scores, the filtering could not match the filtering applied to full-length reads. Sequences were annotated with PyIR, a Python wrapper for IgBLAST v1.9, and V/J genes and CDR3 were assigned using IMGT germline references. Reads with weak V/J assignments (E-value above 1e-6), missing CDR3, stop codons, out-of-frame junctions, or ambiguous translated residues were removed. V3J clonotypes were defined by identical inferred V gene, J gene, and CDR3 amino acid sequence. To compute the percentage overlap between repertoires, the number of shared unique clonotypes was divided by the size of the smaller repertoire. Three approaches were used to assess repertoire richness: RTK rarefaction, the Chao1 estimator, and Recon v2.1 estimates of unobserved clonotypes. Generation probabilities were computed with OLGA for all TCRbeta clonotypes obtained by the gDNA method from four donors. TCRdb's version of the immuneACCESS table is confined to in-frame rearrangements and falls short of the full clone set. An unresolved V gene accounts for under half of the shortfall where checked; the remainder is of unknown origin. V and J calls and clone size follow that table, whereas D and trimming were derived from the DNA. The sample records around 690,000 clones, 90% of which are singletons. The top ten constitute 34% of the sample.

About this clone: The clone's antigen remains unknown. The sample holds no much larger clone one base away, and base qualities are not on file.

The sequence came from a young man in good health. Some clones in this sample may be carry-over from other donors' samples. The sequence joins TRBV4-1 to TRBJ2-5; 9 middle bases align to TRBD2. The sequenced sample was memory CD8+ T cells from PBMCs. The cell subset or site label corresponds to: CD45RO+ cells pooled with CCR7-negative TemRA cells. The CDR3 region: CASSQALAGVRETQYF. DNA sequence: TGCGCCAGCAGCCAAGCGTTAGCGGGAGTCCGGGAGACCCAGTACTTC.